This TCR beta chain was captured by sequencing in a study of T cells in Graves' hyperthyroidism and ophthalmopathy. Across the study: At the time of initial diagnosis and before any treatment, peripheral blood was collected.

This CDR3 has 15 residues. Germline CDR1 and CDR2: MDHEN and SYDVKM. The V gene end was trimmed by 3 bases and the J gene end by 6 bases; junction bases not matched to a gene: 6. There are a few counts of this clonotype. Given a much more abundant clone one base away, this may be a read error. Using RNA transcripts as the source, TCR beta CDR3 regions were amplified. Carried out on the TCR CDR3, a first-round RT-PCR used the HTBI primer set. TCRdb reanalysed the multiplex PCR reads using MiXCR and keeps one entry per CDR3 protein. The repertoire holds about 600,000 distinct CDR3 sequences, with more than 15% as singletons.

The TCR comes from a woman between 40 and 50 years old with Graves' ophthalmopathy. The chain employs TRBV28 and TRBJ2-1; 9 bases fit TRBD2. Source material: blood. The CDR3 sequence is CASSFSGSPCNEQFF. The CDR3 DNA is TGTGCCAGCAGTTTTAGCGGGAGCCCCTGCAATGAGCAGTTCTTC. The full variable domain, rest sourced from reference TRBV28 and TRBJ2-1, is DVKVTQSSRYLVKRTGEKVFLECVQDMDHENMFWYRQDPGLGLRLIYFSYDVKMKEKGDIPEGYSVSREKKERFSLILESASTNQTSMYLCASSFSGSPCNEQFFGPGTRLTVL.